These 2 T cell receptor beta chains originate from one sample sequenced in a study of shared clonotypes between healthy human individuals (dated by TCRdb to the early 2020s). The library was made by the immunoSEQ multiplex PCR assay. TCRdb holds this immuneACCESS table with in-frame rearrangements only. Some clones are missing; in checked studies, unresolved V genes explain under half, and the rest has no known cause. Recorded for this sample are about 2.4 million clones; over 85% of them occurred a single time. Clones ranked in the top ten supply 0.36% of the sample. Source material: naive CD4+ T cells from PBMCs. The cell subset or site label for this specimen denotes: CD45RA+ positively selected. These receptors all stem from a man between 18 and 35 years old in good health. Some clones in this sample may be carry-over from other donors' samples.

This chain connects TRBV7-3 to TRBJ2-7, with a tentative D call TRBD1 (5 bases). V lost 5 bases and J lost 7, with 18 bases in between. Germline V gene lookup returns CDR1 SGHTA and CDR2 FQGTGA. CDR3 length: 14 residues. As DNA, the CDR3 is TGTGCCAGCAGCCCCGCCTTGGGGCGCTGGGAGCAGTACTTC. Encoded protein: CASSPALGRWEQYF.

On this clone: Other DNA sequences from this sample encode an identical CDR3 as well. The V gene is TRBV18, the J gene TRBJ2-2; TRBD1 matches 7 bases. The ends lost 6 bases at V and 2 bases at J; junction bases unmatched: 3. This CDR3 contains 14 residues. CDR1 is KGHSH, CDR2 LQKENI, per germline. This chain's CDR3 is CASSGQKNTGELFF. The CDR3 DNA is TGTGCCAGCTCGGGACAGAAAAACACCGGGGAGCTGTTTTTT.